These 30 T cell receptor beta chains came from one sample sequenced in a study of blood T cell repertoires in COVID-19. Profiled with immunoSEQ multiplex PCR; TCRdb holds only in-frame clones, not every one. The sample lists more than 25,000 clones; 85% to 90% were seen once. Sequenced: peripheral blood. Receptors were obtained from a man aged 55 to 70 with acute or convalescent COVID-19.

The V and J genes are TRBV6-5 and TRBJ2-7; weak D call: TRBD1 (6 bases). Between the trimmed V and J ends, which lost 7 bases and 0 bases, there was a span of 16 bases. CDR1 MNHEY and CDR2 SVGAGI come from the germline V gene. This CDR3 region has 15 residues. The CDR3 coding sequence is TGTGCCAGCACCAAGACAGGTCCAGTCTCCTACGAGCAGTACTTC. As protein: CASTKTGPVSYEQYF.

The rearrangement joins TRBV6-1 to TRBJ1-3; D remains ambiguous. Germline V gives CDR1 MNHNS, CDR2 SASEGT. The V and J ends lost 4 bases and 0 bases respectively, with 13 bases between them. The CDR3 has 16 amino acids. CDR3 amino acids: CASSVQPAGSGNTIYF. CDR3 nucleotides: TGTGCCAGCAGTGTTCAACCTGCCGGCTCTGGAAACACCATATATTTT.

The chain couples TRBV2 to TRBJ2-5, with 11 nucleotides matching TRBD2. The length of the CDR3 is 16 residues. V trimming: 6 bases; J trimming: 4 bases; junction bases outside the gene matches: 10. Germline loops: CDR1 SNHLY, CDR2 FYNNEI. CDR3 region: CASRRSSGGAGETQYF. CDR3 coding DNA: TGTGCCAGCAGGAGGAGTAGCGGGGGGGCGGGAGAGACCCAGTACTTC.

The V gene is TRBV2, the J gene TRBJ2-3, with a possible D match to TRBD2 (6 bases). Trimming took off 7 bases at V and 2 bases at J, with 16 bases between the two ends. CDR1 is SNHLY, CDR2 FYNNEI, per germline. This CDR3 has 15 residues. The DNA of the CDR3 is TGTGCCAGCAATTCCGGCGGGGTTACCACAGATACGCAGTATTTT. Its protein is CASNSGGVTTDTQYF.

The genes are TRBV11-2 and TRBJ1-5, with 8 positions matching TRBD1. After removal of 5 bases from V and 3 bases from J, the junction contained 3 bases not matched to a gene. The CDR3 totals 14 residues. From germline, CDR1 is SGHAT and CDR2 FQNNGV. In nucleotides, the CDR3 is TGTGCCAGCAGCCAGGGACAGGACAATCAGCCCCAGCATTTT. Translated, it gives CASSQGQDNQPQHF.

The genes are TRBV19 and TRBJ2-3; 7 nucleotides agree with TRBD2. This CDR3 spans 15 amino acids. The V gene's germline CDR1 is LNHDA and CDR2 SQIVND (reference sequence). The junction had 6 bases not matched to a gene; V was cut back by 4 bases and J by 2 bases. The CDR3 loop is CASSTEAGYTDTQYF. CDR3 nucleotides: TGTGCCAGTAGTACCGAAGCGGGATACACAGATACGCAGTATTTT.

The CDR3 loop is CASSHLGSLNTEAFF. The CDR3 DNA follows: TGCGCCAGCAGCCACCTGGGCAGCCTTAACACTGAAGCTTTCTTT. The rearrangement joins TRBV4-1 to TRBJ1-1; D ambiguous. CDR1 is MGHRA, CDR2 YSYEKL, per germline. The CDR3 sequence is 15 residues long. Trimming removed 3 bases at V and 2 bases at J, with 13 bases between.

The chain has TRBV4-1 and TRBJ1-4, with TRBD1 identical over 10 bases. Germline values: CDR1 MGHRA, CDR2 YSYEKL. The CDR3 consists of 15 residues. With 1 base clipped from V and 7 bases from J, the junction kept 3 bases outside the gene matches. CDR3 sequence (DNA): TGCGCCAGCAGCCAAGGGACAGGGGGTCGTGAAAAACTGTTTTTT. Its translation: CASSQGTGGREKLFF.

This clone has only one observation. CDR3 region: CASSLGQGRTNEKLFF. CDR3 nucleotide sequence: TGTGCCAGCAGCCTGGGACAGGGTAGGACTAATGAAAAACTGTTTTTT. V gene TRBV3-1 (or the pseudogene TRBV3-2) combines with J gene TRBJ1-4, with 9 bases fitting TRBD1. V shed 4 bases and J 2 bases; nucleotides not matched to a gene: 5. Germline-derived CDR1 and CDR2 are LGHDT and YNNKEL (reference sequence). This CDR3 has 16 residues.

The count of this clone is one. The conserved final phenylalanine or tryptophan is absent from the CDR3, which likely points to a read error. The J gene is TRBJ2-7, the V gene TRBV7-2, with 8 bases lining up with TRBD2. V was pared by 1 base and J by 6 bases, with 8 bases of the junction left unmatched. Germline V gene data show CDR1 as SGHTA and CDR2 as FQGNSA. The CDR3 runs 15 residues. The CDR3 spells CASSLVAGSPAEQYL. Here the CDR3 DNA reads TGTGCCAGCAGCTTAGTAGCGGGGTCTCCTGCCGAGCAGTACCTC.

This rearrangement joins TRBV27 to TRBJ2-7; D is possibly TRBD1 (8 bases). CDR3 length equals 15 residues. Looked up from germline, CDR1 is MNHEY and CDR2 is SMNVEV (reference sequence). V dropped 3 bases and J dropped 4 bases, with 16 bases sitting between them. In DNA, the CDR3 is TGTGCCAGCAGTTTGGGAGGGACAGGAAAGTACGAGCAGTACTTC. Protein: CASSLGGTGKYEQYF.

V usage is TRBV28 and J usage is TRBJ2-1; TRBD1 matches 10 bases. The CDR3 loop spans 15 amino acids. The junction had 5 bases not matched to a gene; V was cut back by 3 bases and J by 6 bases. From germline, CDR1 is MDHEN and CDR2 SYDVKM. Written as DNA, the CDR3 is TGTGCCAGCAGTTTGTCCGGGACAGGGGTCAATGAGCAGTTCTTC. Encoded protein: CASSLSGTGVNEQFF.

V is TRBV18 and J is TRBJ1-2; D remains ambiguous. Germline V gene sequence: CDR1 KGHSH, CDR2 LQKENI. V lost 3 bases, J lost 1 base, and 12 bases lay in between. This CDR3 has 15 amino acids. In DNA form, the CDR3 reads TGTGCCAGCTCACCCACGTCTAATCATAACTATGGCTACACCTTC. Its translation: CASSPTSNHNYGYTF.

The chain recombines TRBV27 with TRBJ1-1; unclear D gene. Germline assignment: CDR1 MNHEY and CDR2 SMNVEV (reference sequence). V lost 7 bases, J lost 0 bases, and 9 bases lay in between. This CDR3 is built from 13 residues. The CDR3, as DNA: TGTGCCAGCAAGGAGGGAATGAACACTGAAGCTTTCTTT. Encoded protein: CASKEGMNTEAFF.

The chain couples TRBV29-1 to TRBJ2-3; no reliable D call. Per the germline V gene, CDR1 is SQVTM and CDR2 is ANQGSEA. V was cut by 4 bases and J by 0 bases, with 8 bases left in between. The CDR3 totals 13 residues. The CDR3 DNA is TGCAGCGTTGGGCAGGCAAGCACAGATACGCAGTATTTT. It is translated as CSVGQASTDTQYF.

This chain joins TRBV5-1 and TRBJ2-2; TRBD2 agrees at 7 bases. V lost 2 bases to trimming and J lost 1 base; unmatched junction nucleotides: 11. Germline V gene data show CDR1 as SGHRS and CDR2 as YFSETQ. CDR3 length equals 18 residues. The chain's CDR3 is CASSLGASGAMNTGELFF. CDR3 in DNA: TGCGCCAGCAGCTTAGGGGCTAGCGGAGCGATGAACACCGGGGAGCTGTTTTTT.

The J gene is TRBJ2-3, the V gene TRBV7-8; D remains ambiguous. CDR1 SGHVS and CDR2 FQNEAQ come from the germline V gene. The CDR3 has 14 amino acids. Trimming removed 4 bases at V and 5 bases at J, with 13 bases between. CDR3 loop: CASSSEAIRDTQYF. DNA for the CDR3: TGTGCCAGCAGCTCCGAAGCAATTCGAGATACGCAGTATTTT.

The rearrangement links TRBV6-1 to TRBJ1-3; 7 nucleotides match TRBD1. The V gene end was trimmed by 6 bases and the J gene end by 3 bases; junction bases not matched to a gene: 8. The CDR3 runs to 15 residues. Per germline, CDR1 MNHNS and CDR2 SASEGT. CDR3 protein: CASSQTTGIGNTIYF. In DNA form, the CDR3 reads TGTGCCAGCAGCCAAACGACAGGGATTGGAAACACCATATATTTT.

The chain joins TRBV24-1 to TRBJ2-3, with 7 bases that match TRBD1. This CDR3 has 14 amino acids. Per the germline V gene, CDR1 is KGHDR and CDR2 is SFDVKD. The ends lost 5 bases at V and 4 bases at J; junction bases unmatched: 5. The DNA for the CDR3 is TGTGCCACCAGTGGACAGGGTTCACCAGATACGCAGTATTTT. Translating gives CATSGQGSPDTQYF.

This chain links TRBV5-4 with TRBJ2-5, with 8 bases matching TRBD2. CDR1 is SGHNT, CDR2 YYREEE, per germline (reference sequence). The CDR3 totals 14 residues. V shed 4 bases, J shed 5 bases, and the junction held 7 bases outside the gene matches. The CDR3 region has the DNA TGTGCCAGCAGCCGGGGGGGGATCGGCGAGACCCAGTACTTC. Protein: CASSRGGIGETQYF.

The V call is TRBV9, the J call TRBJ2-5; 7 bases are a match to TRBD1. Trimming at V came to 0 bases and at J to 8 bases, leaving 13 bases not matched to a gene. CDR1 and CDR2 (germline): SGDLS, YYNGEE. This CDR3 spans 16 amino acids. For the CDR3, the DNA is TGTGCCAGCAGCGTAGGAGGGAGACAGGGAATCTCAACCCAGTACTTC. Its translation is CASSVGGRQGISTQYF.

The rearrangement joins TRBV2 to TRBJ2-7, with unresolved D. Per germline, CDR1 SNHLY and CDR2 FYNNEI. Deletions cut 2 bases from V and 3 bases from J, with 14 bases between. CDR3 size: 15 residues. The CDR3 DNA reads TGTGCCAGCAGTGAAAGTGCGGTAGGCGGCTACGAGCAGTACTTC. Amino acids: CASSESAVGGYEQYF.

The rearrangement joins TRBV15 to TRBJ1-1, with 10 bases aligning to TRBD1. J was trimmed by 9 bases and V by 1 base; bases with no gene match: 8. The germline CDR1 and CDR2 sequences are LNHNV and YYDKDF (reference sequence). This CDR3 comprises 15 residues. The DNA for the CDR3 is TGTGCCACCAGCAGAGTCGGGACAGGGGATAATAAAGCTTTCTTT. Its translation is CATSRVGTGDNKAFF.

The V gene is TRBV11-2, the J gene TRBJ2-2; possible D gene TRBD2, 5 bases. Trimming stripped 7 bases from V and 2 bases from J, with 11 bases between. The CDR3 is made up of 14 amino acids. CDR1 and CDR2 from the germline V gene are SGHAT and FQNNGV. CDR3 coding DNA: TGTGCCAGCACCCCGGGATCAAACACCGGGGAGCTGTTTTTT. It is translated as CASTPGSNTGELFF.

The chain carries TRBV5-1 and TRBJ1-1; 8 nucleotides line up with TRBD1. Germline-derived CDR1 and CDR2 are SGHRS and YFSETQ. There are 16 residues in the CDR3. V trimming: 4 bases; J trimming: 1 base; junction bases outside the gene matches: 9. The CDR3 DNA follows: TGCGCCAGCAGCCTCACCGGGACAGGAGCGAACACTGAAGCTTTCTTT. This encodes CASSLTGTGANTEAFF.

The J gene is TRBJ1-2, the V gene TRBV29-1; D gene ambiguous. Germline assignment: CDR1 SQVTM and CDR2 ANQGSEA. There are 15 residues in the CDR3. The V end was cut by 4 bases, the J end by 3 bases, with 18 bases between. CDR3 DNA: TGCAGCGTTGTGTTGTCGGGGTTGAATTACTATGGCTACACCTTC. This codes for CSVVLSGLNYYGYTF.

Here the CDR3 DNA reads TGTGCCAGCAGAGGGACAGAGAACTATGGCTACACCTTC. Translation: CASRGTENYGYTF. The chain carries TRBV6-5 and TRBJ1-2; 7 bases are shared with TRBD1. Trimming at V came to 6 bases and at J to 2 bases, leaving 3 bases not matched to a gene. This CDR3 contains 13 residues. Per the germline V gene, CDR1 is MNHEY and CDR2 is SVGAGI.

The chain combines TRBV11-2 with TRBJ2-2; 7 positions match TRBD2. This CDR3 contains 14 residues. Germline loops: CDR1 SGHAT, CDR2 FQNNGV. V lost 3 bases and J lost 8; bases outside the gene matches: 6. CDR3 nucleotides: TGTGCCAGCAGCTTGGGCAGACTAGCTGGGGAGCTGTTTTTT. Its translation: CASSLGRLAGELFF.

This clone was detected only a few times. The chain has TRBV9 and TRBJ2-7; D is perhaps TRBD1 (6 bases). The germline CDR1 and CDR2 sequences are SGDLS and YYNGEE. V was cut by 0 bases and J by 2 bases, with 12 bases left in between. The CDR3 totals 15 residues. In DNA form, the CDR3 reads TGTGCCAGCAGCGTAGGGGGACAAATGACCTACGAGCAGTACTTC. It encodes CASSVGGQMTYEQYF.

The genes are TRBV29-1 and TRBJ1-4; weak D call: TRBD1 (5 bases). The CDR3 sequence is 10 residues long. Germline V gene lookup returns CDR1 SQVTM and CDR2 ANQGSEA. CDR3 loop: CIRGLGKLFF. CDR3 coding DNA: TGCATTAGGGGTTTGGGGAAACTGTTTTTT.